This TCR beta chain was recorded in a study of T cells in Graves' hyperthyroidism and ophthalmopathy (dated by TCRdb to between 2018 and 2021). Notes on the research overall: Peripheral blood was sampled at the time of initial diagnosis, prior to any treatment. In roughly six Graves' hyperthyroidism patients, the study also compared T-cell repertoires from thyroid tissue with T-cell repertoires from blood. The 75 to 100 discovery patients were divided at random into training and test sets in a 7:3 ratio. After sampling, hyperthyroidism patients received methimazole starting at 30 mg daily, and ophthalmopathy patients received high-dose intravenous methylprednisolone. According to the paper, TCR Vbeta CDR3 sequencing was carried out on 135 peripheral blood samples, which came from around 43 ophthalmopathy, approximately 72 hyperthyroidism and approximately 17 progressor patients. To identify TCR V-J signatures that set the groups apart, the researchers used a discovery cohort of 100 patients, made up of under 50 with Graves' ophthalmopathy and about 59 with stable Graves' hyperthyroidism. An independent validation cohort of under 20 hyperthyroidism patients and about 16 patients who later progressed to ophthalmopathy tested prospective prediction of ophthalmopathy. Paper-wide results and their limitations: No statistical method was used to set the sample size in advance, and investigators knew the group allocation. Most expanded thyroid clonotypes (frequency above 0.001) were also detected in blood, suggesting blood repertoires may reflect thyroid immune responses. In cross-validation, a model built on a 13 V-J signature told ophthalmopathy apart from stable hyperthyroidism with approximately 90% sensitivity and 81% to 82% specificity, and in testing the same model reached 80%/75%. During validation, the model predicted progression to ophthalmopathy a median of about 6.3 months ahead of onset, with approximately 70% sensitivity and more than 72% specificity.

The TCR beta CDR3 regions were amplified from the RNA transcripts. The TCR CDR3 was subjected to a first round of RT-PCR using the HTBI primer set and the Qiagen OneStep RT-PCR kit. A second multiplex PCR round built the libraries, followed by size selection and purification. The libraries were sequenced on an Illumina HiSeq2000 using paired-end 100 bp reads. From the authors' description of their analysis: SOAPnuke was used to process the raw data, throwing out any read that contained adapters or uncalled bases, had a mean Phred below 15, or lacked an exact constant-primer or identifier match. High-quality paired reads were merged with COPE v1.2.5, and unique nucleotide sequences were defined as clonotypes. MiTCR v1.1 was used to align the clonotypes against IMGT TRBV, TRBD and TRBJ reference segments. Only V-J combinations with frequency above 0.0001, covering 99.2% of repertoires, were analysed. The TCS score was defined as F50 (clonal expansion) divided by E x V (chaos), with BLOSUM62-based TCRdist calculated between CDR3 peptides within each V-J. Welch's t-statistics and random forest reduced approximately 520 V-J features to under 15, which were used in a naive Bayes classifier (R e1071). The Morisita-Horn index was used to measure how similar the thyroid and blood repertoires were. The public reads were reanalyzed by TCRdb: fastp trimming at Q25, MiXCR alignment, in-frame beta chains only. Every distinct CDR3 protein forms one entry, paired with its most common genes and DNA. The V and J calls were not made by the authors but by TCRdb's processing. The sample has some 800,000 distinct CDR3 sequences on record, over 35% of them singletons. Over 8% of the sample goes to the ten largest clones.

Regarding this clonotype: There is no known antigen for this receptor. The sample holds no much larger clone one base away, and base qualities are not on file.

As encoded in the germline V gene, CDR1 is ENHRY while CDR2 is SYGVKD. V lost 11 bases and J lost 8 bases; the stretch between them is 15 bases long. Inclusive of the bounding cysteine and phenylalanine, the CDR3 is 11 residues long. Only CDR3 DNA is held: 33 bases, read in frame from base 1. Graves' hyperthyroidism was defined as stable when no progression to ophthalmopathy occurred over 18 months of follow-up. Hyperthyroidism patients were newly diagnosed, with disease duration under 2 months, and aged 18 to 65 years. Exclusion was applied to patients with uncontrolled infections, other autoimmune diseases, pregnancy or lactation. Diagnoses were based on clinical symptoms, serum thyroxine and TRAb, thyroid ultrasound and orbital computed tomography. Ficoll-Paque density gradient centrifugation was used to isolate PBMCs from around 10 ml of fresh peripheral blood. Total RNA was extracted using Trizol reagent, and RNA quality was assessed on an Agilent 2100 Bioanalyzer.

The sequencing input was blood. The clonotype originates from a man aged 18-30 years with Graves' hyperthyroidism. The rearrangement combines TRBV10-3 with TRBJ1-1; a weak D assignment points to TRBD1 (5 bases agree). The DNA sequence is given as TGTGCCGTCCGGGACGACAGAGAAGCTTTCTTT. This gives the protein CAVRDDREAFF.